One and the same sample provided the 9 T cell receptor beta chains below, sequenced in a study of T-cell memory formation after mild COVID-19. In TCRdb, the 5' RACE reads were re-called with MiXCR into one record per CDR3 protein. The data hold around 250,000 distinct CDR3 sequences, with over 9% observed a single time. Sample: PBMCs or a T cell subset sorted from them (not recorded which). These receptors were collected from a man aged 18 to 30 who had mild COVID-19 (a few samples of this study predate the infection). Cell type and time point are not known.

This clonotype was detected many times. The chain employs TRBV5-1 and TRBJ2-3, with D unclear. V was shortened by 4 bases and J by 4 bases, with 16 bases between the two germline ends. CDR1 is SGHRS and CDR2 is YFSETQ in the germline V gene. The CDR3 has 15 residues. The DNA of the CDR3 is TGCGCCAGCAGCCCGCCCCCGGCAGCCGCAGATACGCAGTATTTT. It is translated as CASSPPPAAADTQYF.

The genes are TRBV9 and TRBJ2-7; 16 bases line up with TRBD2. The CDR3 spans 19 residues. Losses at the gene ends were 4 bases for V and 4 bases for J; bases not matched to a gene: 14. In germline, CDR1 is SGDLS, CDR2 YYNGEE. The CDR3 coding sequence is TGTGCCAGCAGCCCCGCGGGACTAGCGGGGGGGCTTACGCTGTACGAGCAGTACTTC. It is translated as CASSPAGLAGGLTLYEQYF.

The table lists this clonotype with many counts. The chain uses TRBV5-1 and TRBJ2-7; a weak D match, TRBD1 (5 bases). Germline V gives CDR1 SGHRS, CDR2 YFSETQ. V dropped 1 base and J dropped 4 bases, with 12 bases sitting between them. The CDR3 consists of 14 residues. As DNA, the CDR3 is TGCGCCAGCAGCTTGCTAGACAGCTTATACGAGCAGTACTTC. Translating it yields CASSLLDSLYEQYF.

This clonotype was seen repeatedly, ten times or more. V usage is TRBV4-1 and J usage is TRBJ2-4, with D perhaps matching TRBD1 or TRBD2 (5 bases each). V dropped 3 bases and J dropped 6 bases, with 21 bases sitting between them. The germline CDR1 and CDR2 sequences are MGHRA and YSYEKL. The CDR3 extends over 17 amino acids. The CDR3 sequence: CASSHAPGRRRGNIQYF. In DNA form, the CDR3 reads TGCGCCAGCAGCCATGCTCCAGGGCGCCGCCGGGGAAACATTCAGTACTTC.

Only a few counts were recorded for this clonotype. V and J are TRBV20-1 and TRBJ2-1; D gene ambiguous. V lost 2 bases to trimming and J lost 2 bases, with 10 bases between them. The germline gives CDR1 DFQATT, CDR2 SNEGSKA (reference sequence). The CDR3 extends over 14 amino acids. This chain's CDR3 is CSARRQFPYNEQFF. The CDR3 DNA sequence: TGCAGTGCTAGACGTCAGTTTCCCTACAATGAGCAGTTCTTC.

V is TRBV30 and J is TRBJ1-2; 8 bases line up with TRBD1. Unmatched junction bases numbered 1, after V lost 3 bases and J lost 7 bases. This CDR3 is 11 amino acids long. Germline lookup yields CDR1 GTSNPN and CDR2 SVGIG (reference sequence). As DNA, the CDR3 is TGTGCCTGGAGGACAGGGGTTGGCTACACCTTC. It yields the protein CAWRTGVGYTF.

The CDR3 DNA reads TGCGCCAGTCCGGACCGGGGGGTCCCTATTCTAGCCAAAAACATTCAGTACTTC. It specifies CASPDRGVPILAKNIQYF. The V gene is TRBV5-1, the J gene TRBJ2-4, with 7 bases fitting TRBD2. Germline CDR1 and CDR2: SGHRS and YFSETQ. V lost 8 bases and J lost 0; bases outside the gene matches: 17. This CDR3 contains 18 residues.

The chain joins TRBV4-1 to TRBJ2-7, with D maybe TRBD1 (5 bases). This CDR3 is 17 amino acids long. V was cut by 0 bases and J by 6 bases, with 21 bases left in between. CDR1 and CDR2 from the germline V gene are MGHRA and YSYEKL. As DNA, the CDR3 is TGCGCCAGCAGCCAAGATCCCCCCCCGGCAGGGTCGGGCGAGCAGTACTTC. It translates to CASSQDPPPAGSGEQYF.

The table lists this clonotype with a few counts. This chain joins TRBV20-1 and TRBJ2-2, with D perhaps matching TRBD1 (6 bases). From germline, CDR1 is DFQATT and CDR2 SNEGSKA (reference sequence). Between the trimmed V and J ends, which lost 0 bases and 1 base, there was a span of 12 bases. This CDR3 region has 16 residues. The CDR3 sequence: CSARDEPGQNTGELFF. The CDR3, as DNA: TGCAGTGCTAGAGACGAACCGGGACAGAACACCGGGGAGCTGTTTTTT.